Presented here are 13 T cell receptor beta chains from one specimen sequenced in a study of blood T cell repertoires in COVID-19 (dated by TCRdb to the early 2020s). The library was obtained by the immunoSEQ multiplex PCR assay. TCRdb provides this immuneACCESS table in a form limited to in-frame rearrangements. Some clones are lacking; in checked studies, under half of them reflect an unresolved V gene, and why the rest are absent is not known. The sample includes tens of thousands of clones, with around 65% observed a single time. The biggest ten clones account for about 9% of the sample. Sequenced input: peripheral blood. All receptors derive from a woman in her 70s with acute or convalescent COVID-19.

This rearrangement joins TRBV12-3 or TRBV12-4 to TRBJ1-5; 7 positions agree with TRBD1. Trimming removed 5 bases from V and 6 bases from J; junction bases left unmatched: 4. The CDR3 is 13 residues long. The CDR3 DNA sequence: TGTGCCAGCAGTCCGGACAGGTTTCAGCCCCAGCATTTT. This translates into CASSPDRFQPQHF.

This sequence joins TRBV7-9 and TRBJ1-3, with 7 bases aligning to TRBD1. CDR1 is SEHNR, CDR2 FQNEAQ, per germline (reference sequence). J lost 4 bases, V lost 5 bases, and 8 bases had no gene match. The CDR3 runs 15 residues. The CDR3 region has the DNA TGTGCCAGCAGCCTAAGGGGGCCCGAAGGAAACACCATATATTTT. Its protein product is CASSLRGPEGNTIYF. The full variable domain, completed using reference TRBV7-9 and TRBJ1-3, is DTGVSQNPRHKITKRGQNVTFRCDPISEHNRLYWYRQTLGQGPEFLTYFQNEAQLEKSRLLSDRFSAERPKGSFSTLEIQRTEQGDSAMYLCASSLRGPEGNTIYFGEGSWLTVV.

This clone was detected a few times. The chain employs TRBV9 and TRBJ1-1; possibly TRBD1 for D (6 bases). CDR1 is SGDLS and CDR2 is YYNGEE in the germline V gene. The CDR3 has 16 amino acids. V dropped 5 bases and J dropped 1 base, with 18 bases sitting between them. The CDR3 region has the DNA TGTGCCAGCAGTGGAAAGCCAGGGGAGCGGAACACTGAAGCTTTCTTT. It codes for CASSGKPGERNTEAFF.

J is TRBJ2-2 and V is TRBV9, with D possibly being TRBD2 (5 bases). CDR1 and CDR2 (germline): SGDLS, YYNGEE. V was trimmed by 4 bases and J by 0 bases, leaving 10 bases between them. The CDR3 runs 15 residues. The CDR3 nucleotides are TGTGCCAGCAGCCCCGGACTCTCGAACACCGGGGAGCTGTTTTTT. This sequence encodes CASSPGLSNTGELFF.

This clone came up once. V and J are TRBV19 and TRBJ2-1; maybe TRBD1 (6 bases). This CDR3 contains 11 residues. CDR1 and CDR2 from the germline V gene are LNHDA and SQIVND (reference sequence). V lost 6 bases to trimming and J lost 12 bases, with 12 bases between them. The CDR3 reads CASSNRVGQFF. In nucleotides, the CDR3 is TGTGCCAGTAGCAACAGGGTTGGGCAGTTCTTC.

The chain recombines TRBV10-3 with TRBJ1-6, with a tentative D call TRBD1 (6 bases). The V and J ends lost 3 bases and 8 bases respectively, with 17 bases between them. Germline CDR1 reads ENHRY; CDR2 reads SYGVKD. The CDR3 runs 16 residues. In DNA, the CDR3 is TGTGCCATCAGTGAAGGGGGTCTGGGCGGGCATTCACCCCTCCACTTT. This gives the protein CAISEGGLGGHSPLHF.

The chain employs TRBV18 and TRBJ2-1; a possible D gene is TRBD1 (6 bases). The V and J ends lost 0 bases and 10 bases respectively, with 13 bases between them. Germline CDR1 KGHSH, CDR2 LQKENI. This CDR3 comprises 14 residues. As DNA, the CDR3 is TGTGCCAGCTCACCACCGAACAGGGATGGCGAGCAGTTCTTC. Protein: CASSPPNRDGEQFF. Supplemented by reference TRBV18 and TRBJ2-1, the full variable domain reads NAGVMQNPRHLVRRRGQEARLRCSPMKGHSHVYWYRQLPEEGLKFMVYLQKENIIDESGMPKERFSAEFPKEGPSILRIQQVVRGDSAAYFCASSPPNRDGEQFFGPGTRLTVL.

The chain uses TRBV28 and TRBJ2-1; a weak D match, TRBD1 (7 bases). Germline values: CDR1 MDHEN, CDR2 SYDVKM. CDR3 length: 14 residues. V lost 4 bases and J lost 7, with 14 bases in between. In nucleotides, the CDR3 is TGTGCCAGCAGTTCAGGGGGGCCAAGGAATGAGCAGTTCTTC. Protein product: CASSSGGPRNEQFF.

The chain recombines TRBV6-2 or TRBV6-3 with TRBJ2-5; 8 nucleotides match TRBD2. V lost 0 bases to trimming and J lost 4 bases; unmatched junction nucleotides: 7. The CDR3 spans 16 residues. CDR1 MNHEY and CDR2 SVGEGT come from the germline V gene. CDR3 amino acids: CASSYSSGSFPETQYF. The CDR3 region has the DNA TGTGCCAGCAGTTACTCAAGCGGGAGTTTCCCAGAGACCCAGTACTTC.

The rearrangement joins TRBV6-5 to TRBJ1-1; D gene unclear. V shed 5 bases and J shed 5 bases, with 9 bases lying between them. Germline CDR1 MNHEY, CDR2 SVGAGI. This CDR3 is built from 12 residues. CDR3 in amino acids: CASSNGPTEAFF. The CDR3 DNA is TGTGCCAGCAGTAACGGTCCGACTGAAGCTTTCTTT.

The chain employs TRBV28 and TRBJ1-1; 10 bases are a match to TRBD1. The CDR3 spans 18 residues. Germline assignment: CDR1 MDHEN and CDR2 SYDVKM. V gave up 5 bases and J gave up 7 bases; unmatched junction bases: 19. The CDR3 DNA sequence: TGTGCCAGCAGTAGCCGGGACAGGGGATCGGGGTTGACCGATGAAGCTTTCTTT. Residues: CASSSRDRGSGLTDEAFF.

The V gene is TRBV5-1, the J gene TRBJ1-1; D remains unclear. The germline V and J ends were trimmed by 4 bases and 1 base, with 11 bases remaining between them. CDR1 SGHRS and CDR2 YFSETQ come from the germline V gene. The length of the CDR3 is 14 residues. The CDR3 nucleotides are TGCGCCAGCAGCCAAAGCGTATCGAACACTGAAGCTTTCTTT. This translates into CASSQSVSNTEAFF.

In its sample, this clone was seen a few times. The rearrangement uses TRBV29-1 and TRBJ1-2, with TRBD1 identical over 7 bases. The CDR3 totals 11 residues. Trimming removed 7 bases from V and 4 bases from J; junction bases left unmatched: 3. The germline V gene encodes CDR1 SQVTM and CDR2 ANQGSEA. The CDR3 DNA follows: TGCAGCGGGGGGGACAGCTATGGCTACACCTTC. Amino acids: CSGGDSYGYTF.